This is a list of T cell receptor beta chains from one sample in a study of cytomegalovirus exposure and HLA in healthy donors. Libraries were prepared by immunoSEQ multiplex PCR; TCRdb keeps only in-frame clonotypes and omits some of them. The table records some 49,000 clones, 94% of them present only once. The source material was PBMCs. These receptors were taken from a woman between 18 and 29 years old in good health and CMV-seropositive. CDR3s include the opening cysteine and the closing phenylalanine or tryptophan. The D gene is left open where the match is weak. The listing skips clone size in some rows; elsewhere it reads once, few, many or a size class.

v_call	clone_size	j_call	cdr3_length	d_call	cdr3_nt	cdr3_aa
TRBV5-6	NA	TRBJ1-2	15	NA	TGTGCCAGCAGCTTGGCTGGCCCGGGTGACTATGGCTACACCTTC	CASSLAGPGDYGYTF
TRBV4-2	NA	TRBJ2-7	13	NA	TGTGCCAGCAGCCGAGACAGTCCCTACGAGCAGTACTTC	CASSRDSPYEQYF
TRBV6-4	NA	TRBJ2-2	14	NA	TGTGCCAGCAGTGACTCGGAGGGTGGCGGGGAGCTGTTTTTT	CASSDSEGGGELFF
TRBV28	NA	TRBJ1-5	15	NA	TGTGCCAGCAGTTTCGGGAGGGTCGGAAATCAGCCCCAGCATTTT	CASSFGRVGNQPQHF
TRBV5-8	NA	TRBJ2-6	17	NA	TGTGCCAGCAGCTTGTATACAGGGATCAGTGGGGCCAACGTCCTGACTTTC	CASSLYTGISGANVLTF
TRBV29-1	NA	TRBJ2-1	15	TRBD1	TGCAGCGTTACGACAGGGTCGTGGACTTACAATGAGCAGTTCTTC	CSVTTGSWTYNEQFF
TRBV2	few	TRBJ2-7	12	TRBD1	TGTGCCAGCGGACAGGGGCCCTACGAGCAGTACTTC	CASGQGPYEQYF
TRBV28	NA	TRBJ1-2	12	NA	TGTGCCAGCAGTTCAGGGGACTATGGCTACACCTTC	CASSSGDYGYTF
TRBV11-2	NA	TRBJ2-1	11	NA	TGTGCCAGCAGCCGAACTAGCGAGCAGTTCTTC	CASSRTSEQFF
TRBV9	NA	TRBJ2-7	14	TRBD2	TGTGCCAGCAGCCCGAGCGGGGGAAGCTACGAGCAGTACTTC	CASSPSGGSYEQYF
TRBV7-3	NA	TRBJ1-4	17	TRBD1	TGTGCCAGCAGCCCCCCGGGACAGGGTGCAACTAATGAAAAACTGTTTTTT	CASSPPGQGATNEKLFF
TRBV2	NA	TRBJ2-1	16	TRBD2	TGTGCCAGCAGTCCCCGACTAGCGGGAGTGCCTTTAGGGCAGTTCTTC	CASSPRLAGVPLGQFF
TRBV9	NA	TRBJ1-3	14	NA	TGTGCCAGCAGCCTACAGGGTTTTGGAAACACCATATATTTT	CASSLQGFGNTIYF
TRBV5-1	NA	TRBJ2-4	14	NA	TGCGCCAGTTCCGGGGTTGCGGGTGAAAACATTCAGTACTTC	CASSGVAGENIQYF
TRBV6-4	NA	TRBJ2-2	14	NA	TGTGCCAGCAGTGACTCCTTTAACACCGGGGAGCTGTTTTTT	CASSDSFNTGELFF
TRBV7-9	NA	TRBJ2-7	14	NA	TGTGCCAGCAGCTTAGATAGCAGCTCCTACGAGCAGTACTTC	CASSLDSSSYEQYF
TRBV7-2	NA	TRBJ2-3	14	TRBD2	TGTGCCAGCAGCTTTGGGCCTAGCGGGAGTCCGCAGTATTTT	CASSFGPSGSPQYF
TRBV4-2	NA	TRBJ2-7	17	TRBD2	TGTGCCAGCAGCCCAGAGCCTAGCGGGAGGGGGACCTACGAGCAGTACTTC	CASSPEPSGRGTYEQYF
TRBV10-3	NA	TRBJ2-3	17	TRBD2	TGTGCCATCAGTGAGTCGGTAGCGGGAGGGGGCGCAGATACGCAGTATTTT	CAISESVAGGGADTQYF
TRBV10-2	NA	TRBJ1-5	16	TRBD1	TGCGCCAGCAGTGAAGCAGGGGGCTTAAGGAATCAGCCCCAGCATTTT	CASSEAGGLRNQPQHF
TRBV18	NA	TRBJ2-7	13	NA	TGTGCCAGCTCAAACTCGCCGGGTTACGAGCAGTACTTC	CASSNSPGYEQYF
TRBV7-9	once	TRBJ2-3	18	TRBD2	TGTGCCAGCAGCTCGGTCAAACTAGCGGGAGAGATCACAGATACGCAGTATTTT	CASSSVKLAGEITDTQYF
TRBV6-1	NA	TRBJ2-1	15	TRBD2	TGTGCCAGCAGTGAAGCGACTAGCGGCTACAATGAGCAGTTCTTC	CASSEATSGYNEQFF
TRBV7-6	NA	TRBJ2-1	16	TRBD2	TGTGCCAGCAGCTTACGTGGGACTAGCGGCCGTGATGAGCAGTTCTTC	CASSLRGTSGRDEQFF
TRBV5-8	NA	TRBJ2-7	15	TRBD1	TGTGCCAGCAGCTTGTGGGGACAGGGGGTCTACGAGCAGTACTTC	CASSLWGQGVYEQYF
TRBV28	NA	TRBJ1-2	12	NA	TGTGCCACCAACGGAGCTAACTATGGCTACACCTTC	CATNGANYGYTF
TRBV28	NA	TRBJ1-2	17	NA	TGTGCCAGCAGTTTAAGGAATGACATACTCACTAACTATGGCTACACCTTC	CASSLRNDILTNYGYTF
TRBV2	NA	TRBJ1-4	15	NA	TGTGCCAGCAGTCCATACAGGGAAACTAATGAAAAACTGTTTTTT	CASSPYRETNEKLFF
TRBV4-1	NA	TRBJ2-6	16	NA	TGCGCCAGCAGCCCAGATTGGAGCTCTGGGGCCAACGTCCTGACTTTC	CASSPDWSSGANVLTF
TRBV2	NA	TRBJ2-1	15	TRBD1	TGTGCCAGCAACCCGACAGGGGGAGGCTACAATGAGCAGTTCTTC	CASNPTGGGYNEQFF
TRBV6-4	NA	TRBJ2-1	15	TRBD2	TGTGCCAGCACTCCCGAAGCGGGAGGGGGCAATGAGCAGTTCTTC	CASTPEAGGGNEQFF
TRBV30	once	TRBJ1-2	14	NA	TGTGCCTGGAGTGTTAGCCGGGAAAACTATGGCTACACCTTC	CAWSVSRENYGYTF
TRBV14	NA	TRBJ2-5	15	TRBD1	TGTGCCAGCAGCCCTCTTGACAGGGAGCAAGAGACCCAGTACTTC	CASSPLDREQETQYF
TRBV5-1	NA	TRBJ1-5	14	TRBD1	TGCGCCAGAGCCGGGACAGGAGGCAATCAGCCCCAGCATTTT	CARAGTGGNQPQHF
TRBV11-2	NA	TRBJ1-2	13	NA	TGTGCCAGCAGGTCCTCGGGAGGGAATGGCTACACCTTC	CASRSSGGNGYTF
TRBV5-1	few	TRBJ2-2	14	NA	TGCGCCAGCAGCTTGGGACATTACACCGGGGAGCTGTTTTTT	CASSLGHYTGELFF
TRBV10-3	NA	TRBJ1-5	12	NA	TGTGCCACCCAGAATAGCAATCAGCCCCAGCATTTT	CATQNSNQPQHF
TRBV5-4	NA	TRBJ1-1	15	NA	TGTGCCAGCAGCTTGAGGGGAGGGCTGAACGCTGAAGCTTTCTTT	CASSLRGGLNAEAFF
TRBV9	NA	TRBJ1-6	14	NA	TGTGCCAGCAGCCCCCGGGACATCCGTTCACCCCTCCACTTT	CASSPRDIRSPLHF
TRBV4-3	NA	TRBJ1-1	14	TRBD1	TGCGCCAGCAGCCAGGAGGCAGGGGGCACTGAAGCTTTCTTT	CASSQEAGGTEAFF
TRBV7-6	NA	TRBJ2-1	14	TRBD2	TGTGCCAGCAGCTTAGCAGAGGGAGGGCTTGAGCAGTTCTTC	CASSLAEGGLEQFF
TRBV6-1	NA	TRBJ2-3	16	NA	TGTGCCAGCAGTGAGTCCGACAGTGAATACACAGATACGCAGTATTTT	CASSESDSEYTDTQYF
TRBV5-1	NA	TRBJ2-7	15	NA	TGCGCCAGCAGCTTGAGCCCGTTCTCCCCTACCGAGCAGTACTTC	CASSLSPFSPTEQYF
TRBV19	NA	TRBJ1-1	15	NA	TGTGCCAGTAGTATAGCTGAGGGTTGGTACACTGAAGCTTTCTTT	CASSIAEGWYTEAFF
TRBV30	NA	TRBJ1-4	13	TRBD1	TGTGCCTGGAGTGGGCAGGGGGATGAAAAACTGTTTTTT	CAWSGQGDEKLFF
TRBV28	NA	TRBJ1-3	14	TRBD1	TGTGCCACCCCCAAGGACAGGGTGGGAAACACCATATATTTT	CATPKDRVGNTIYF
TRBV19	NA	TRBJ2-3	11	NA	TGTGCCAGTAGTTCCCCGGGTACGCAGTATTTT	CASSSPGTQYF
TRBV6-6	NA	TRBJ1-6	15	TRBD1	TGTGCCAGCAGACGCCCGGGACAGGGGGCCTCACCCCTCCACTTT	CASRRPGQGASPLHF
TRBV28	once	TRBJ1-5	16	TRBD1	TGTGCCAGCAGTTCCACAGGGGGTGGTAGCAATCAGCCCCAGCATTTT	CASSSTGGGSNQPQHF
TRBV19	NA	TRBJ1-5	13	NA	TGTGCCAGTAGTGGAAGGGGAAATCAGCCCCAGCATTTT	CASSGRGNQPQHF
TRBV18	few	TRBJ2-7	14	NA	TGTGCCAGCTCACCACCGTCAGGCTCCTACGAGCAGTACTTC	CASSPPSGSYEQYF